The 5 T cell receptor beta chains below all came from one sample that was sequenced in a study of control samples from healthy donors and cancer patients. Generated by immunoSEQ multiplex PCR, the TCRdb table keeps only in-frame clones and is missing some. The table records around 170,000 clones, about 92% of them present only once. The sample taken for sequencing was blood. Every receptor here comes from a man between 25 and 39 years old in good health.

The J gene is TRBJ2-5, the V gene TRBV2; D possibly uses TRBD1 or TRBD2 (5 bases each). Germline V gives CDR1 SNHLY, CDR2 FYNNEI. V lost 3 bases and J lost 1, with 12 bases in between. This CDR3 comprises 15 residues. CDR3 protein: CASSETGAVQETQYF. As DNA, the CDR3 is TGTGCCAGCAGTGAGACCGGGGCAGTCCAAGAGACCCAGTACTTC.

This clone was seen once. The chain couples TRBV27 to TRBJ1-4; 7 bases fit TRBD1. The length of the CDR3 is 16 residues. CDR1 is MNHEY and CDR2 is SMNVEV in the germline V gene (reference sequence). After removal of 1 base from V and 6 bases from J, the junction contained 8 bases not matched to a gene. CDR3 bases: TGTGCCAGCAGTTTATTTCAGGGGGTGACGGATGAAAAACTGTTTTTT. Translated: CASSLFQGVTDEKLFF.

This clone was recorded only once. The chain uses TRBV10-2 and TRBJ1-6; TRBD1 might be the D (5 bases). Germline V CDR1 and CDR2: WSHSY, SAAADI. The CDR3 spans 16 residues. V gave up 8 bases and J gave up 0 bases, with 14 bases separating them. The CDR3 region has the DNA TGCGCCAGCGTGGGAGGGGCCGGCTCCTATAATTCACCCCTCCACTTT. This encodes CASVGGAGSYNSPLHF.

The chain couples TRBV7-6 to TRBJ2-7; D is unresolved. Germline loops: CDR1 SGHVS, CDR2 FNYEAQ. The CDR3 sequence is 13 residues long. Trimming cost V 4 bases and J 6 bases, with 13 bases left between them. In DNA, the CDR3 is TGTGCCAGCAGCTCTTTCGACCTGGGCGAGCAGTACTTC. Its translation: CASSSFDLGEQYF.

The chain combines TRBV27 with TRBJ2-3; D is ambiguous. This CDR3 contains 12 residues. V was clipped by 0 bases and J by 6 bases, with 4 bases between them. Germline V gene lookup returns CDR1 MNHEY and CDR2 SMNVEV (reference sequence). The CDR3: CASSLSGDTQYF. As DNA, the CDR3 is TGTGCCAGCAGTTTATCGGGCGATACGCAGTATTTT.